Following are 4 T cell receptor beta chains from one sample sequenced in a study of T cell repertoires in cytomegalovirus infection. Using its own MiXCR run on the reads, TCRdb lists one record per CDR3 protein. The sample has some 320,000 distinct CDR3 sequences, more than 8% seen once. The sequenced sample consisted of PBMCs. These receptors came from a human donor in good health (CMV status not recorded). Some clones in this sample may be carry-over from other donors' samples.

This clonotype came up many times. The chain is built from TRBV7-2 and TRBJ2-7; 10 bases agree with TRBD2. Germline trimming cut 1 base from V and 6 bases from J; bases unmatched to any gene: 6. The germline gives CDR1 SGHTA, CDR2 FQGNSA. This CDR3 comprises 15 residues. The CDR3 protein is CASSLDSGGLSEQYF. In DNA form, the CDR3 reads TGTGCCAGCAGCTTAGATAGCGGGGGGCTAAGCGAGCAGTACTTC.

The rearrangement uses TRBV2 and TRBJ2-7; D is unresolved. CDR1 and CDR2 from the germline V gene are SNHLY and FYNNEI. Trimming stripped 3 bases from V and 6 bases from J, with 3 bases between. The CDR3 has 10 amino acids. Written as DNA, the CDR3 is TGTGCCAGCAGTGAGTCCGAGCAGTACTTC. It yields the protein CASSESEQYF. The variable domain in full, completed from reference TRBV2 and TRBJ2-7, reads EPEVTQTPSHQVTQMGQEVILRCVPISNHLYFYWYRQILGQKVEFLVSFYNNEISEKSEIFDDQFSVERPDGSNFTLKIRSTKLEDSAMYFCASSESEQYFGPGTRLTVT.

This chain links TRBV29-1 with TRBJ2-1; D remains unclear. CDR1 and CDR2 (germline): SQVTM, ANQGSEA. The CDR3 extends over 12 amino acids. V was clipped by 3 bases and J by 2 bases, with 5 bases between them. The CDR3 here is CSVDWTYNEQFF. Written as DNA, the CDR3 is TGCAGCGTTGACTGGACCTACAATGAGCAGTTCTTC.

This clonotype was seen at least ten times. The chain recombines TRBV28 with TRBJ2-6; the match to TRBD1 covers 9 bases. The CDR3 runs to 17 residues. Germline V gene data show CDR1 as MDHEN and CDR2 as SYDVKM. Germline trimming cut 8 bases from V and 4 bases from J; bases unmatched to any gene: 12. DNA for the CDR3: TGTGCCAGCGGGCCGGGGACAGGGAGGCGAGGGGCCAACGTCCTGACTTTC. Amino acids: CASGPGTGRRGANVLTF. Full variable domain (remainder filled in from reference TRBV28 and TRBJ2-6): DVKVTQSSRYLVKRTGEKVFLECVQDMDHENMFWYRQDPGLGLRLIYFSYDVKMKEKGDIPEGYSVSREKKERFSLILESASTNQTSMYLCASGPGTGRRGANVLTFGAGSRLTVL.